Below, 26 T cell receptor beta chains from the same sample are listed, as sequenced in a study of blood T cell repertoires in COVID-19. The assay was immunoSEQ multiplex PCR, and TCRdb's table has in-frame clones only and misses some. The sample has 100,000 or so clones; approximately 92% are singletons. The sequencing sample was made of peripheral blood. The receptors were gathered from a man aged 45-65 years with active COVID-19.

The chain has TRBV19 and TRBJ2-7; D is unresolved. Looked up from germline, CDR1 is LNHDA and CDR2 is SQIVND (reference sequence). Trimming removed 3 bases at V and 3 bases at J, with 12 bases between. The CDR3 consists of 14 residues. CDR3 residues: CASSMAGNRYEQYF. CDR3 nucleotide sequence: TGTGCCAGTAGTATGGCAGGTAATCGCTACGAGCAGTACTTC. The complete variable domain, with remaining parts taken from reference TRBV19 and TRBJ2-7, reads DGGITQSPKYLFRKEGQNVTLSCEQNLNHDAMYWYRQDPGQGLRLIYYSQIVNDFQKGDIAEGYSVSREKKESFPLTVTSAQKNPTAFYLCASSMAGNRYEQYFGPGTRLTVT.

This sequence joins TRBV6-6 and TRBJ2-2, with D perhaps TRBD1 (6 bases). V gave up 6 bases and J gave up 2 bases, with 13 bases separating them. The CDR3 loop spans 15 amino acids. CDR1 and CDR2 from the germline V gene are MNHNY and SVGAGI (reference sequence). The CDR3 loop reads CASSTGTRNTGELFF. The CDR3 nucleotides read TGTGCCAGCAGCACCGGGACACGTAACACCGGGGAGCTGTTTTTT.

The DNA for the CDR3 is TGTGCCACCAGTGATCCCGGGACAGCTAATCAGCCCCAGCATTTT. Translating it yields CATSDPGTANQPQHF. The V call is TRBV24-1, the J call TRBJ1-5, with TRBD1 identical over 7 bases. The V segment lost 3 bases and the J segment 4 bases; nucleotides outside the gene matches: 5. CDR3 length: 15 residues. The germline gives CDR1 KGHDR, CDR2 SFDVKD.

The V call is TRBV27, the J call TRBJ2-7; D possibly corresponds to TRBD1 (5 bases). The CDR3 runs 15 residues. Trimming left V 6 bases short and J 1 base short, with 16 bases between. In germline, CDR1 is MNHEY, CDR2 SMNVEV (reference sequence). The CDR3 nucleotides read TGTGCCAGCAGCCCCAGGGCTATTGGATCCTACGAGCAGTACTTC. This sequence encodes CASSPRAIGSYEQYF.

The V gene is TRBV28, the J gene TRBJ2-7, with 10 bases identical to TRBD2. Germline V gives CDR1 MDHEN, CDR2 SYDVKM. CDR3 size: 15 residues. V was clipped by 6 bases and J by 7 bases; unmatched bases: 12. The CDR3 DNA sequence: TGTGCCAGCAGCCAACGAACTAGCGGGGCTGGAGAGCAGTACTTC. It is translated as CASSQRTSGAGEQYF.

This clone was seen a handful of times. V is TRBV5-1 and J is TRBJ2-7, with D unclear. The CDR3 loop spans 15 amino acids. Per germline, CDR1 SGHRS and CDR2 YFSETQ. The ends were cut back, 0 bases at V and 1 base at J, with 11 bases in the middle. The CDR3 nucleotides read TGCGCCAGCAGCTTGGACGGTTTCTCTTCCTACGAGCAGTACTTC. Translation gives CASSLDGFSSYEQYF.

This clone was recorded a few times. The chain uses TRBV3-1 (or the pseudogene TRBV3-2) and TRBJ1-2; D uncertain. The V end was cut by 4 bases, the J end by 4 bases, with 16 bases between. CDR1 is LGHDT, CDR2 YNNKEL, per germline (reference sequence). The CDR3 is 15 residues long. The CDR3 sequence is CASSPWAEPIYGYTF. The CDR3 DNA is TGTGCCAGCAGCCCCTGGGCAGAACCTATCTATGGCTACACCTTC.

The V gene is TRBV23-1, the J gene TRBJ1-5, with D hard to call. Being an ORF, TRBV23-1 has a function that is uncertain. The CDR3 is 15 residues long. Trimming shortened V by 0 bases and J by 6 bases, and 12 bases separated the two germline ends. Here the CDR3 DNA reads TGCGCCAGCAGTCAATCGGGTCTAGCCTTTCAGCCCCAGCATTTT. This sequence encodes CASSQSGLAFQPQHF.

The chain combines TRBV6-6 with TRBJ1-1; D gene uncertain. Germline values: CDR1 MNHNY, CDR2 SVGAGI (reference sequence). The CDR3 loop spans 11 amino acids. V was trimmed by 6 bases and J by 8 bases, leaving 10 bases between them. Here the CDR3 reads CASRSRQEAFF. The CDR3 DNA is TGTGCCAGCAGGAGCAGGCAGGAAGCTTTCTTT.

The rearrangement joins TRBV3-1 (or the pseudogene TRBV3-2) to TRBJ1-6; D remains unclear. The CDR3 sequence is 14 residues long. From germline, CDR1 is LGHDT and CDR2 YNNKEL (reference sequence). Trimming removed 4 bases from V and 9 bases from J, with 13 bases in between. CDR3 bases: TGTGCCAGCAGCCCTCAGGCTTCGGTTTCACCCCTCCACTTT. Its protein product is CASSPQASVSPLHF.

The V gene is TRBV28, the J gene TRBJ1-1; D ambiguous. The CDR3 length is 13 residues. Per germline, CDR1 MDHEN and CDR2 SYDVKM. Trimming took 6 bases from V and 1 from J, leaving 9 bases between them. CDR3 protein: CASSTPGNTEAFF. In DNA form, the CDR3 reads TGTGCCAGCAGCACACCAGGGAACACTGAAGCTTTCTTT.

J is TRBJ2-1 and V is TRBV25-1; D may be TRBD2 (5 bases). With 0 bases removed from V and 0 bases from J, the gap between germline ends came to 12 bases. The length of the CDR3 is 17 residues. CDR1 is MGHDK and CDR2 is SYGVNS in the germline V gene. CDR3: CASSEYGKRSSYNEQFF. CDR3 nucleotide sequence: TGTGCCAGCAGTGAATATGGAAAGCGGAGCTCCTACAATGAGCAGTTCTTC.

The rearrangement uses TRBV6-5 and TRBJ2-7; 9 bases line up with TRBD1. Germline CDR1 is MNHEY and CDR2 is SVGAGI. This CDR3 has 14 residues. J was trimmed by 4 bases and V by 1 base; bases with no gene match: 2. The DNA for the CDR3 is TGTGCCAGCAGTTACTACAGGGGGCTATACGAGCAGTACTTC. This gives the protein CASSYYRGLYEQYF.

This chain connects TRBV18 to TRBJ2-7, with no clear D. Germline V gene lookup returns CDR1 KGHSH and CDR2 LQKENI. The CDR3 runs 15 residues. V was clipped by 3 bases and J by 2 bases, with 14 bases between them. The CDR3 DNA follows: TGTGCCAGCTCACCGATGTCGGTCGAAACCTACGAGCAGTACTTC. It is translated as CASSPMSVETYEQYF.

The rearrangement joins TRBV5-4 to TRBJ2-2, with D possibly matching TRBD2 (6 bases). Per germline, CDR1 SGHNT and CDR2 YYREEE (reference sequence). V gave up 0 bases and J gave up 2 bases, with 11 bases separating them. The CDR3 runs 16 residues. CDR3 DNA: TGTGCCAGCAGCTTGGGGCGGGATCGAAACACCGGGGAGCTGTTTTTT. The encoded protein is CASSLGRDRNTGELFF.

The rearrangement uses TRBV27 and TRBJ2-3; 12 nucleotides match TRBD2. This CDR3 is built from 15 residues. V gave up 5 bases and J gave up 1 base; unmatched junction bases: 1. Per germline, CDR1 MNHEY and CDR2 SMNVEV (reference sequence). The CDR3 sequence is CASSRTSGGTDTQYF. The CDR3 nucleotides are TGTGCCAGCAGTAGGACTAGCGGGGGCACAGATACGCAGTATTTT.

The chain combines TRBV27 with TRBJ2-7; 11 nucleotides line up with TRBD2. The V segment lost 10 bases and the J segment 8 bases; nucleotides outside the gene matches: 16. The CDR3 runs 15 residues. CDR1 is MNHEY, CDR2 SMNVEV, per germline (reference sequence). The CDR3 bases are TGTGCCACCAAAGGGGTAGCGGGAGGGCCTTCCAAGCAGTACTTC. Translating it yields CATKGVAGGPSKQYF.

V gene TRBV5-1 combines with J gene TRBJ2-5; unclear D gene. Trimming left V 5 bases short and J 2 bases short, with 4 bases between. The CDR3 is 11 amino acids. The germline CDR1 and CDR2 sequences are SGHRS and YFSETQ. The CDR3 DNA reads as TGCGCCAGCAGGTCTCAAGAGACCCAGTACTTC. It yields the protein CASRSQETQYF. The whole variable domain, remainder taken from reference TRBV5-1 and TRBJ2-5, is KAGVTQTPRYLIKTRGQQVTLSCSPISGHRSVSWYQQTPGQGLQFLFEYFSETQRNKGNFPGRFSGRQFSNSRSEMNVSTLELGDSALYLCASRSQETQYFGPGTRLLVL.

This clone has just a few counts. The gene calls are TRBV5-6 and TRBJ2-1, with 16 bases that match TRBD2. Germline CDR1 is SGHDT and CDR2 is YYEEEE. The CDR3 runs 17 residues. Trimming cost V 4 bases and J 6 bases; bases outside gene matches: 7. This CDR3 reads CASSRGLAGGLANEQFF. The CDR3 DNA sequence: TGTGCCAGCAGCCGGGGACTAGCGGGAGGGCTTGCCAATGAGCAGTTCTTC.

This clone was counted once. The V and J genes are TRBV5-1 and TRBJ2-1, with TRBD2 matching 7 bases. There are 15 residues in the CDR3. The V and J ends lost 0 bases and 6 bases, in that order; junction bases with no gene match: 6. Germline lookup yields CDR1 SGHRS and CDR2 YFSETQ. CDR3 residues: CASSLGPSGLNEQFF. The CDR3 DNA follows: TGCGCCAGCAGCTTGGGGCCTAGCGGCCTCAATGAGCAGTTCTTC. The full variable domain, rest sourced from reference TRBV5-1 and TRBJ2-1, is KAGVTQTPRYLIKTRGQQVTLSCSPISGHRSVSWYQQTPGQGLQFLFEYFSETQRNKGNFPGRFSGRQFSNSRSEMNVSTLELGDSALYLCASSLGPSGLNEQFFGPGTRLTVL.

The chain employs TRBV29-1 and TRBJ2-7; 8 bases are a match to TRBD1. CDR1 and CDR2 (germline): SQVTM, ANQGSEA. V lost 5 bases and J lost 2; bases outside the gene matches: 8. The CDR3 consists of 14 residues. CDR3 coding DNA: TGCAGCGTTTCCCCGGGACAGGCTACCTACGAGCAGTACTTC. It encodes CSVSPGQATYEQYF.

V usage is TRBV5-1 and J usage is TRBJ1-1, with 10 bases matching TRBD1. V lost 2 bases and J lost 3; bases outside the gene matches: 4. The CDR3 covers 15 residues. Germline V gives CDR1 SGHRS, CDR2 YFSETQ. The CDR3 nucleotides read TGCGCCAGCAGCTTAATCGGACAGGGGGACACTGAAGCTTTCTTT. Protein: CASSLIGQGDTEAFF.

The chain has TRBV5-5 and TRBJ2-7; D call uncertain. Trimming pared 6 bases from V and 2 bases from J, leaving 12 bases between. The CDR3 has 13 residues. Germline values: CDR1 SGHKS, CDR2 YYEKEE (reference sequence). CDR3 bases: TGTGCCAGCAACGAACGCGTCACCTACGAGCAGTACTTC. Translating it yields CASNERVTYEQYF.

The J gene is TRBJ1-5, the V gene TRBV28, with 7 bases fitting TRBD1. The CDR3 has 15 residues. V trimming: 2 bases; J trimming: 2 bases; junction bases outside the gene matches: 3. Germline assignment: CDR1 MDHEN and CDR2 SYDVKM. CDR3 in amino acids: CASSLGDRGNQPQHF. The CDR3 DNA is TGTGCCAGCAGTTTAGGAGACAGGGGCAATCAGCCCCAGCATTTT.

This clone turned up a few times. CDR3 bases: TGTGCCAGCAGCCTACAGGGGGGTCTTGAAGCTTTCTTT. Its translation is CASSLQGGLEAFF. This chain links TRBV12-3 or TRBV12-4 with TRBJ1-1; 8 bases map to TRBD1. V shed 6 bases, J shed 7 bases, and the junction held 7 bases outside the gene matches. The CDR3 extends over 13 amino acids.

The chain links TRBV7-3 to TRBJ2-6, with unresolved D. Looked up from germline, CDR1 is SGHTA and CDR2 is FQGTGA. The V end was cut by 5 bases, the J end by 1 base, with 6 bases between. The CDR3 runs 14 residues. Written as DNA, the CDR3 is TGTGCCAGCAGCCAGAGGTCTGGGGCCAACGTCCTGACTTTC. Its protein is CASSQRSGANVLTF. The whole variable domain, remainder taken from reference TRBV7-3 and TRBJ2-6, is GAGVSQTPSNKVTEKGKYVELRCDPISGHTALYWYRQSLGQGPEFLIYFQGTGAADDSGLPNDRFFAVRPEGSVSTLKIQRTERGDSAVYLCASSQRSGANVLTFGAGSRLTVL.